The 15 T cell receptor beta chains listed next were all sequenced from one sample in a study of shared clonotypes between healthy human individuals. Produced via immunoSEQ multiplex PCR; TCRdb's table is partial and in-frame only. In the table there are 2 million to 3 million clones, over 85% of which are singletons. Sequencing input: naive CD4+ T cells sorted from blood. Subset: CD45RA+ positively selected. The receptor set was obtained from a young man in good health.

CDR3 nucleotides: TGTGCCAGCAGCAGCGACGGCTCTGGAAACACCATATATTTT. Translation: CASSSDGSGNTIYF. The chain employs TRBV5-6 and TRBJ1-3, with D unresolved. The germline gives CDR1 SGHDT, CDR2 YYEEEE. V was clipped by 4 bases and J by 0 bases, with 8 bases between them. The CDR3 extends over 14 amino acids.

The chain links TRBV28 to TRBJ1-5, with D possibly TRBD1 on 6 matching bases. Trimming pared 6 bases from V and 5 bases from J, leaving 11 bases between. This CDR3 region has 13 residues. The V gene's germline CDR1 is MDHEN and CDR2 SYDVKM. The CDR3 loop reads CASSDAGDQPQHF. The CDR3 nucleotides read TGTGCCAGCAGCGACGCAGGGGATCAGCCCCAGCATTTT.

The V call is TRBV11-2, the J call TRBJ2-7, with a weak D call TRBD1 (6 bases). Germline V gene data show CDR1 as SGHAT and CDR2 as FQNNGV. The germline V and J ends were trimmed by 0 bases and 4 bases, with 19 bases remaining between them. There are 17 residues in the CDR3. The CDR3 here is CASSLDIHREGIYEQYF. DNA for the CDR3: TGTGCCAGCAGCTTAGATATTCACAGGGAAGGGATTTACGAGCAGTACTTC.

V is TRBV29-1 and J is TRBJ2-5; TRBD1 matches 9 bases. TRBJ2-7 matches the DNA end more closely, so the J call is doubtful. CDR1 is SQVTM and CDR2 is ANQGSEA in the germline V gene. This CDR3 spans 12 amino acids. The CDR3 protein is CSAGTGPYEQYF. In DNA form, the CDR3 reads TGCAGCGCAGGGACAGGGCCCTACGAGCAGTACTTC.

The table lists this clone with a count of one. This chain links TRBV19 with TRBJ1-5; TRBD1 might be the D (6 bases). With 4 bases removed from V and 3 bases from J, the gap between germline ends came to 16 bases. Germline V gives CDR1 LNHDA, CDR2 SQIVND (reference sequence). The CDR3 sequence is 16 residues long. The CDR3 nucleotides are TGTGCCAGTAGTAAAAACAGGGATGCGCCCAATCAGCCCCAGCATTTT. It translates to CASSKNRDAPNQPQHF.

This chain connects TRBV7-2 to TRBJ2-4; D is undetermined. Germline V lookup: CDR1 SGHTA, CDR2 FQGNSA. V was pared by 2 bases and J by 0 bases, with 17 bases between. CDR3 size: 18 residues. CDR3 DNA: TGTGCCAGCAGCTTAATGCAGGCTGGGATGGTAGCCAAAAACATTCAGTACTTC. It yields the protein CASSLMQAGMVAKNIQYF.

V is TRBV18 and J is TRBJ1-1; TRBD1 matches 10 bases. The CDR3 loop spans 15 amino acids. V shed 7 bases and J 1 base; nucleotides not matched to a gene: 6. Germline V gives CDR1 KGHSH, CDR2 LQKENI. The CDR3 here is CASLRGTGENTEAFF. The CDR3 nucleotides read TGTGCCAGCTTAAGGGGGACAGGGGAGAACACTGAAGCTTTCTTT.

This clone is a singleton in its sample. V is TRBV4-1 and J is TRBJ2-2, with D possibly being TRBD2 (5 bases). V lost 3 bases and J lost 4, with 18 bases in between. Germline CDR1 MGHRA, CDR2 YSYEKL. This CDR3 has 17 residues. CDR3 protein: CASSHPADWEITGELFF. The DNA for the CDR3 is TGCGCCAGCAGCCATCCGGCGGACTGGGAGATCACCGGGGAGCTGTTTTTT.

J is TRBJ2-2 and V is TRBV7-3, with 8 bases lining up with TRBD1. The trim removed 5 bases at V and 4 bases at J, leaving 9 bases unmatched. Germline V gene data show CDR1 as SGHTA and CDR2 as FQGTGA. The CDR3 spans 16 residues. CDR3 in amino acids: CASSHRQGLSTGELFF. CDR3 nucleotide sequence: TGTGCCAGCAGCCACCGACAGGGGTTAAGCACCGGGGAGCTGTTTTTT.

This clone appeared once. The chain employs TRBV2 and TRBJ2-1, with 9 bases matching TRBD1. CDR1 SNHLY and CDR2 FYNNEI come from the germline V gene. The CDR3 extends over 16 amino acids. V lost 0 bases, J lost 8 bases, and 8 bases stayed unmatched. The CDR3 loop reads CASSEAGTGRGHEQFF. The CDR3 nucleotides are TGTGCCAGCAGTGAAGCGGGGACAGGGAGGGGTCATGAGCAGTTCTTC.

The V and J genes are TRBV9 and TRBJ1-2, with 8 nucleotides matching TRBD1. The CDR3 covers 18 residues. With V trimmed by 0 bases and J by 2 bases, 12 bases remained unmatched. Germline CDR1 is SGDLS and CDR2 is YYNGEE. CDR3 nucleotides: TGTGCCAGCAGCGTAGCTATGGGCGGGACAGGACTCAACTATGGCTACACCTTC. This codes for CASSVAMGGTGLNYGYTF.

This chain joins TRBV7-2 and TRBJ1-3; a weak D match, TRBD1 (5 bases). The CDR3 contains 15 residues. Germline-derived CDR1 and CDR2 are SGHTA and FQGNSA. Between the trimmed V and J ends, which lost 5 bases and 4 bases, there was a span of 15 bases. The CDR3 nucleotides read TGTGCCAGCAGCCTGTTTTTAGGGGCCGGAAACACCATATATTTT. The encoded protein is CASSLFLGAGNTIYF.

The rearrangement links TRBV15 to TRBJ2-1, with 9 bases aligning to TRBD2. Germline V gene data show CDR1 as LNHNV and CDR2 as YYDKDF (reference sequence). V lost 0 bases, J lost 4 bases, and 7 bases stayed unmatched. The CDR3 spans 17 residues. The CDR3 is CATSRDLAGAMYNEQFF. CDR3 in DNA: TGTGCCACCAGCAGAGATTTAGCGGGAGCCATGTACAATGAGCAGTTCTTC.

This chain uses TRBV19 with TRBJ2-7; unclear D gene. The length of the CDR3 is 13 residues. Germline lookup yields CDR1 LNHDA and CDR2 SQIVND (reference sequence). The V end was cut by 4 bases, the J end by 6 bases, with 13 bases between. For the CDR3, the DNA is TGTGCCAGTAGTACCTTAACCGGGCTCGAGCAGTACTTC. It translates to CASSTLTGLEQYF.

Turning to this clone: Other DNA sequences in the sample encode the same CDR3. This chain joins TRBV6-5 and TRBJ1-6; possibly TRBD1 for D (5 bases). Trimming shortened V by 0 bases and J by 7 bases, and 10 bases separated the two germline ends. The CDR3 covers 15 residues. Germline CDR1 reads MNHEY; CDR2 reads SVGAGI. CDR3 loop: CASSYSGTGNSPLHF. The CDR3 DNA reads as TGTGCCAGCAGTTACTCCGGGACCGGGAATTCACCCCTCCACTTT.